Following are 10 T cell receptor beta chains from one sample sequenced in a study of blood T cell repertoires in COVID-19 (dated by TCRdb to 2019 to 2021). The library was made by the immunoSEQ multiplex PCR assay. TCRdb mirrors the immuneACCESS table, restricted to in-frame sequences. Some clones are absent from its copies; in checked studies, under half trace to an unresolved V gene, and the reason for the others is unknown. In all, the sample holds a few hundred thousand clones, and around 87% of those were seen once. 1% of the sample goes to the ten largest clones. The sequencing input was peripheral blood. These receptors all stem from a man between 50 and 59 years old with active or convalescent COVID-19.

The chain employs TRBV6-6 and TRBJ1-5; 7 bases agree with TRBD1. CDR1 is MNHNY and CDR2 is SVGAGI in the germline V gene (reference sequence). With V trimmed by 11 bases and J by 5 bases, 18 bases remained unmatched. The CDR3 has 16 residues. CDR3 protein: CAACDPGQFLYQPQHF. The CDR3 region has the DNA TGTGCCGCATGCGATCCGGGACAGTTCCTTTATCAGCCCCAGCATTTT.

The chain carries TRBV7-8 and TRBJ2-7; D gene unclear. This CDR3 comprises 17 residues. The ends were cut back, 0 bases at V and 4 bases at J, with 19 bases in the middle. Germline V gives CDR1 SGHVS, CDR2 FQNEAQ. Here the CDR3 DNA reads TGTGCCAGCAGCTTAGCGATGCCGGGTCCACGGTCATACGAGCAGTACTTC. It codes for CASSLAMPGPRSYEQYF.

The V gene is TRBV27, the J gene TRBJ1-5; no clear D. The germline V gene has CDR1 MNHEY and CDR2 SMNVEV (reference sequence). CDR3 size: 12 residues. V was cut by 6 bases and J by 6 bases, with 9 bases left in between. The CDR3 region has the DNA TGTGCCAGCAGGCAGGCGGGTCAGCCCCAGCATTTT. Its translation: CASRQAGQPQHF.

The chain employs TRBV30 and TRBJ1-1; D is ambiguous. Germline V gene data show CDR1 as GTSNPN and CDR2 as SVGIG (reference sequence). The V end lost 0 bases, the J end lost 3 bases, and 8 bases lay between the germline ends. The CDR3 is 13 residues long. The chain's CDR3 is CAWSVSVDTEAFF. CDR3 bases: TGTGCCTGGAGTGTAAGCGTAGACACTGAAGCTTTCTTT.

The chain couples TRBV3-1 (or the pseudogene TRBV3-2) to TRBJ1-6, with 7 positions matching TRBD1. This CDR3 is 14 amino acids long. Germline values: CDR1 LGHDT, CDR2 YNNKEL (reference sequence). V lost 4 bases, J lost 13 bases, and 10 bases stayed unmatched. The CDR3 DNA reads TGTGCCAGCAGCCTACAGGGGCCCAACGTCCCCCTCCACTTT. It yields the protein CASSLQGPNVPLHF.

The chain joins TRBV28 to TRBJ1-5; 7 bases fit TRBD1. The CDR3 sequence is 16 residues long. Unmatched junction bases numbered 11, after V lost 3 bases and J lost 6 bases. CDR1 is MDHEN and CDR2 is SYDVKM in the germline V gene. The CDR3 bases are TGTGCCAGCAGTTTCTGGACAGGTGGTAGGGCTCAGCCCCAGCATTTT. Encoded protein: CASSFWTGGRAQPQHF.

The chain links TRBV5-5 to TRBJ2-5, with D possibly matching TRBD2 (6 bases). V dropped 3 bases and J dropped 2 bases, with 17 bases sitting between them. Germline V gene data show CDR1 as SGHKS and CDR2 as YYEKEE (reference sequence). The CDR3 consists of 16 residues. The CDR3 sequence is CASSYIPGVPQETQYF. CDR3 sequence (DNA): TGTGCCAGCAGCTATATACCGGGGGTTCCACAAGAGACCCAGTACTTC.

This chain joins TRBV7-2 and TRBJ2-7; 9 bases map to TRBD1. Per germline, CDR1 SGHTA and CDR2 FQGNSA. Trimming cost V 6 bases and J 3 bases; bases outside gene matches: 6. CDR3 size: 14 residues. Written as DNA, the CDR3 is TGTGCCAGCAGTTTGGGACAGGGTTTCTACGAGCAGTACTTC. Encoded protein: CASSLGQGFYEQYF.

There are a few counts of this clone. The chain employs TRBV6-5 and TRBJ2-7; tentative D call: TRBD1 (5 bases). Germline values: CDR1 MNHEY, CDR2 SVGAGI. Trimming left V 6 bases short and J 2 bases short, with 11 bases between. The CDR3 is 13 amino acids. The CDR3 reads CASRIDRPYEQYF. CDR3 DNA sequence: TGTGCCAGCAGGATAGACAGACCCTACGAGCAGTACTTC.

This clone was detected only once. V gene TRBV2 combines with J gene TRBJ1-1; perhaps TRBD1 as D (5 bases). Trimming stripped 3 bases from V and 4 bases from J, with 9 bases between. CDR1 and CDR2 from the germline V gene are SNHLY and FYNNEI. The CDR3 contains 13 residues. The CDR3 bases are TGTGCCAGCAGTGATCTGGGGCCCACTGAAGCTTTCTTT. It translates to CASSDLGPTEAFF.